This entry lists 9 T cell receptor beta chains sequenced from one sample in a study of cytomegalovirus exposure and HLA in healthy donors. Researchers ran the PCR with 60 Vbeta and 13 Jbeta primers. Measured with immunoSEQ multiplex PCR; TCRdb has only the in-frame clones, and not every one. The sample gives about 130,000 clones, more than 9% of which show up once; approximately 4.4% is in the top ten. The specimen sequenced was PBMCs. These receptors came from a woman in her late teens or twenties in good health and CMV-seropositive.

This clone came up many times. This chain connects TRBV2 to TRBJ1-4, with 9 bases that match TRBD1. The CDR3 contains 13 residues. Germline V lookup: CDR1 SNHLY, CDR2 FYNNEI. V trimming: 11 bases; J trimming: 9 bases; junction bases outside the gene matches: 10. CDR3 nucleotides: TGTGCCGGAGAAGGGGGACAGGGAAAAAAACTGTTTTTT. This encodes CAGEGGQGKKLFF.

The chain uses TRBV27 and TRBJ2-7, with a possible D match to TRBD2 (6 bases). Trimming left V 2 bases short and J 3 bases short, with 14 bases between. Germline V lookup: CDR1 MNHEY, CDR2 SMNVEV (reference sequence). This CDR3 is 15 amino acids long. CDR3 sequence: CASSLVGGRSYEQYF. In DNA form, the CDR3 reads TGTGCCAGCAGTTTAGTGGGGGGACGCAGCTACGAGCAGTACTTC.

The chain's CDR3 is CASNPSGINEQFF. In DNA, the CDR3 is TGTGCCAGCAATCCTAGCGGGATAAATGAGCAGTTCTTC. The genes are TRBV2 and TRBJ2-1, with 9 bases that match TRBD2. Germline CDR1 and CDR2: SNHLY and FYNNEI. This CDR3 has 13 amino acids. V trimming: 7 bases; J trimming: 7 bases; junction bases outside the gene matches: 5.

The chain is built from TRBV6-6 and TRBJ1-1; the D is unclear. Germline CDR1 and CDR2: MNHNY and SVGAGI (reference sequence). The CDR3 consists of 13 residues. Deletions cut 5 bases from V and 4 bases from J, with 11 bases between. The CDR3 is CASSRGFSTEAFF. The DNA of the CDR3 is TGTGCCAGCAGTAGAGGGTTTAGCACTGAAGCTTTCTTT.

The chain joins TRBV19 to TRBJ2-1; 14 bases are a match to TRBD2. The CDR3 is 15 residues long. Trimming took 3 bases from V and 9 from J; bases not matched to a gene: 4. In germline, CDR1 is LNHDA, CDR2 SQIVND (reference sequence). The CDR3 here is CASSITGLAGVEQFF. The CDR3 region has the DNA TGTGCCAGTAGTATCACGGGACTAGCGGGAGTTGAGCAGTTCTTC.

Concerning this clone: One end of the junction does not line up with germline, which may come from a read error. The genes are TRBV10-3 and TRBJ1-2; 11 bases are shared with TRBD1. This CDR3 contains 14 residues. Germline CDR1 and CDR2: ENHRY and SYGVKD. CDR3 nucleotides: TGTGCCATCAGTGAGTTCGGGACAGGGGGTGGCTACTCCTTC. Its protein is CAISEFGTGGGYSF.

The DNA of the CDR3 is TGTGCCAGCAGTCTGACAGGGGGCGGTAACTATGAAGCTTTCTTT. It specifies CASSLTGGGNYEAFF. This sequence joins TRBV27 and TRBJ1-1, with 10 bases aligning to TRBD1. The CDR3 totals 15 residues. Germline V gene data show CDR1 as MNHEY and CDR2 as SMNVEV (reference sequence). With V trimmed by 5 bases and J by 7 bases, 10 bases remained unmatched.

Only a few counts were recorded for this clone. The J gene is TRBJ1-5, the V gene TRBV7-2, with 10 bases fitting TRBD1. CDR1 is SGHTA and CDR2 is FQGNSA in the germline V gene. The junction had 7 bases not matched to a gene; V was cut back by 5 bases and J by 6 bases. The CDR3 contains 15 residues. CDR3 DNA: TGTGCCAGCAGCCTACTGACAGGGGGCGGTCAGCCCCAGCATTTT. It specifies CASSLLTGGGQPQHF.

Written as DNA, the CDR3 is TGCGCCAGCAGCCAAGGTGGGAGCGGGGGGGGCACAGATACGCAGTATTTT. It specifies CASSQGGSGGGTDTQYF. The rearrangement joins TRBV4-1 to TRBJ2-3; TRBD2 agrees at 10 bases. The V gene end was trimmed by 1 base and the J gene end by 1 base; junction bases not matched to a gene: 5. CDR3 size: 17 residues. Germline V CDR1 and CDR2: MGHRA, YSYEKL.